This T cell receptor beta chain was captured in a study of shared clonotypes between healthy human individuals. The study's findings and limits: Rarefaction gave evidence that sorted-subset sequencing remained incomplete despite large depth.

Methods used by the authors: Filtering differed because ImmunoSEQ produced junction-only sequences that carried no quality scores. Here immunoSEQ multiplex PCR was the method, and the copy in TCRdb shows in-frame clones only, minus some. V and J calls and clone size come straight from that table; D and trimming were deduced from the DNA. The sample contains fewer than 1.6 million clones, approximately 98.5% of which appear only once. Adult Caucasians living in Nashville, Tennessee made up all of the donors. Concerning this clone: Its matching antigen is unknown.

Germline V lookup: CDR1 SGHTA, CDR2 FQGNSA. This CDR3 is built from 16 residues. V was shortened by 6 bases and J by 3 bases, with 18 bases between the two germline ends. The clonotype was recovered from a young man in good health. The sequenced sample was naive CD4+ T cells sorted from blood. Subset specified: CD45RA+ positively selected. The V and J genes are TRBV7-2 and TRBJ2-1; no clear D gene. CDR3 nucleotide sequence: TGTGCCAGCAGTATCCCAATGTCGTGGGGCTACAATGAGCAGTTCTTC. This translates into CASSIPMSWGYNEQFF.